The subject of this entry is one T cell receptor (beta chain). This record belongs to a study of cytomegalovirus exposure and HLA in healthy donors. Germline-derived CDR1 and CDR2 are MGHDK and SYGVNS. CDR3 length: 14 residues. The trim removed 3 bases at V and 3 bases at J, leaving 3 bases unmatched. Measured with immunoSEQ multiplex PCR; TCRdb has only the in-frame clones, and not every one. Here the sample spans about 360,000 clones, just over 85% being singletons. The sequenced sample was PBMCs. This sequence originates from a woman in her late teens or twenties in good health and CMV-seronegative. The chain is built from TRBV25-1 and TRBJ2-7, with TRBD1 matching 9 bases. As DNA, the CDR3 is TGTGCCAGCAGTGATGGGACAGGGAACTACGAGCAGTACTTC. Its translation: CASSDGTGNYEQYF.